A single sample is the source of the 30 T cell receptor beta chains below, sequenced in a study of blood T cells in healthy people across ages. A second PCR of about 6 to 12 cycles used a sample-barcoded 5' primer and a J-beta primer mix. TCRdb reprocessed the 5' RACE reads via MiXCR and lists one record per CDR3 protein. This table has hundreds of thousands of distinct CDR3 sequences, approximately 35% appearing once. The sample taken for sequencing was blood. The receptor source for this set is a young man in good health.

This clonotype has only a few counts. The CDR3 here is CASSPQAGRAEAFF. The CDR3 region has the DNA TGTGCCAGCAGTCCCCAAGCCGGACGGGCTGAAGCTTTCTTT. The chain uses TRBV12-3 or TRBV12-4 and TRBJ1-1; D gene unclear. Trimming left V 5 bases short and J 6 bases short, with 16 bases between. The CDR3 spans 14 residues.

This clonotype was seen a single time. Possible read error: a much larger clone is one base away. The chain combines TRBV4-2 with TRBJ2-7, with D perhaps TRBD1 or TRBD2 (6 bases each). The CDR3 is 15 amino acids. Germline V gene sequence: CDR1 LGHNA, CDR2 YNFKEQ. In DNA, the CDR3 is TGTGCCAGCAGCCAAGGACAGGACTACACCTACGGGCAGTACTTC. Protein: CASSQGQDYTYGQYF.

On this clonotype itself: A much larger clone lies a single base off, so this may be a read error. The CDR3 sequence: CASSFGGATDTRYF. The DNA of the CDR3 is TGTGCCAGCAGTTTCGGCGGGGCGACAGATACGCGGTATTTT. The chain links TRBV12-3 or TRBV12-4 to TRBJ2-3; a weak D match, TRBD2 (6 bases). This CDR3 has 14 residues.

As regards this clonotype: Given a much more abundant clone one base away, this may be a read error. The chain uses TRBV3-1 and TRBJ2-1; D is perhaps TRBD1 or TRBD2 (5 bases each). The CDR3 sequence is 17 residues long. Between the trimmed V and J ends, which lost 0 bases and 7 bases, there was a span of 19 bases. Germline V gene data show CDR1 as LGHDT and CDR2 as YNNKEL (reference sequence). Written as DNA, the CDR3 is TGTGCCAGCAGCCAAGATCAATCGAGGGGTTTGTTTAATGAGCAGTTCTTC. Encoded protein: CASSQDQSRGLFNEQFF.

As concerns this clonotype: Germline and junction disagree at one end, which may indicate a read error. The genes are TRBV20-1 and TRBJ2-1; a possible D gene is TRBD1 (5 bases). The germline V gene encodes CDR1 DFQATT and CDR2 SNEGSKA (reference sequence). The CDR3 has 12 residues. This CDR3 reads CSARRQHKEQFF. The CDR3 bases are TGCAGTGCTAGAAGACAGCACAAGGAGCAGTTCTTC.

This chain links TRBV7-9 with TRBJ2-1; D might be TRBD2 (6 bases). This CDR3 contains 15 residues. Germline V gene data show CDR1 as SEHNR and CDR2 as FQNEAQ (reference sequence). The ends were cut back, 6 bases at V and 0 bases at J, with 12 bases in the middle. The CDR3 sequence is CASSWGLSSYNEQFF. The CDR3 DNA follows: TGTGCCAGCAGTTGGGGACTGAGCTCCTACAATGAGCAGTTCTTC.

This sequence joins TRBV28 and TRBJ1-4; 8 bases agree with TRBD1. The CDR3 is 20 residues long. Trimming took 4 bases from V and 4 from J; bases not matched to a gene: 20. Germline values: CDR1 MDHEN, CDR2 SYDVKM. The CDR3 DNA reads TGTGCCAGCAGTTCCCAGCGACAGGGGAAGACCCAATTCTTTAATGAAAAACTGTTTTTT. This translates into CASSSQRQGKTQFFNEKLFF.

J is TRBJ2-7 and V is TRBV6-5; TRBD1 matches at 8 bases. CDR1 and CDR2 from the germline V gene are MNHEY and SVGAGI. The CDR3 runs 15 residues. The J segment lost 0 bases and the V segment lost 4 bases, leaving 5 bases of the junction unmatched. For the CDR3, the DNA is TGTGCCAGCAGTTCTCAGGGGGCCAGCTCCTACGAGCAGTACTTC. This sequence encodes CASSSQGASSYEQYF.

The chain recombines TRBV5-6 with TRBJ2-2, with 7 bases identical to TRBD1. This CDR3 has 16 amino acids. The trim removed 0 bases at V and 0 bases at J, leaving 2 bases unmatched. The germline V gene has CDR1 SGHDT and CDR2 YYEEEE. The CDR3 protein is CASSLAQGANTGELFF. The CDR3 DNA reads TGTGCCAGCAGCTTGGCCCAGGGGGCGAACACCGGGGAGCTGTTTTTT.

This clonotype was found a few times. The J gene is TRBJ2-1, the V gene TRBV6-2 or TRBV6-3; 11 bases align to TRBD2. The J call is uncertain, as TRBJ2-7 better fits the DNA end. The CDR3 is made up of 16 amino acids. In germline, CDR1 is MNHEY, CDR2 SVGEGT. The CDR3, as DNA: TGTGCCAGCAGGCTAGCGGGGGGTCTCTCCTACAATGAGCAGTACTTC. Residues: CASRLAGGLSYNEQYF.

This clonotype has just a few counts. The gene calls are TRBV15 and TRBJ2-1; possibly TRBD1 or TRBD2 for D (5 bases each). With the DNA end fitting TRBJ2-7 better, the J assignment may be wrong. Looked up from germline, CDR1 is LNHNV and CDR2 is YYDKDF (reference sequence). The CDR3 is made up of 14 amino acids. The CDR3 protein is CATSRGGNYNEQYF. CDR3 bases: TGTGCCACCAGCAGAGGGGGGAATTACAATGAGCAGTACTTC.

The chain uses TRBV9 and TRBJ2-7; 7 bases agree with TRBD1. From germline, CDR1 is SGDLS and CDR2 YYNGEE. After removal of 3 bases from V and 10 bases from J, the junction contained 19 bases not matched to a gene. This CDR3 contains 16 residues. CDR3 protein: CASSGGDRPAKNTQYF. The CDR3 coding sequence is TGTGCCAGCAGCGGTGGGGACAGACCAGCCAAAAACACTCAGTACTTC. Based on the CDR3 plus reference TRBV9 and TRBJ2-7, the full variable domain is DSGVTQTPKHLITATGQRVTLRCSPRSGDLSVYWYQQSLDQGLQFLIQYYNGEERAKGNILERFSAQQFPDLHSELNLSSLELGDSALYFCASSGGDRPAKNTQYFGPGTRLTVT.

In its sample, this clonotype was seen many times. The genes are TRBV7-9 and TRBJ1-5; D gene unclear. CDR1 SEHNR and CDR2 FQNEAQ come from the germline V gene (reference sequence). V dropped 5 bases and J dropped 5 bases, with 10 bases sitting between them. This CDR3 is built from 13 residues. CDR3 residues: CASSPAGDQPQHF. In nucleotides, the CDR3 is TGTGCCAGCAGCCCCGCAGGTGATCAGCCCCAGCATTTT. Complete variable domain (other parts from reference TRBV7-9 and TRBJ1-5): DTGVSQNPRHKITKRGQNVTFRCDPISEHNRLYWYRQTLGQGPEFLTYFQNEAQLEKSRLLSDRFSAERPKGSFSTLEIQRTEQGDSAMYLCASSPAGDQPQHFGDGTRLSIL.

This clonotype was found many times. The chain recombines TRBV28 with TRBJ2-3; 10 nucleotides agree with TRBD1. V shed 5 bases and J 1 base; nucleotides not matched to a gene: 3. CDR3 length: 15 amino acids. The germline gives CDR1 MDHEN, CDR2 SYDVKM. The CDR3 here is CASSPGTGGTDTQYF. In nucleotides, the CDR3 is TGTGCCAGCAGTCCTGGGACAGGGGGCACAGATACGCAGTATTTT.

About this clonotype itself: A junction boundary mismatches the germline segment, possibly from a read error. The chain combines TRBV7-6 with TRBJ1-2; TRBD1 is a possible D gene (6 bases). Germline V lookup: CDR1 SGHVS, CDR2 FNYEAQ. The CDR3 is 13 amino acids. This chain's CDR3 is CAGSNGGGDGYTF. In nucleotides, the CDR3 is TGTGCCGGCAGTAACGGGGGGGGCGATGGCTACACCTTC. Together with reference TRBV7-6 and TRBJ1-2, the CDR3 gives the full variable domain: GAGVSQSPRYKVTKRGQDVALRCDPISGHVSLYWYRQALGQGPEFLTYFNYEAQQDKSGLPNDRFSAERPEGSISTLTIQRTEQRDSAMYRCAGSNGGGDGYTFGSGTRLTVV.

The gene calls are TRBV7-9 and TRBJ2-1; weak D call: TRBD2 (6 bases). The CDR3 loop spans 15 amino acids. Trimming took off 8 bases at V and 5 bases at J, with 19 bases between the two ends. Looked up from germline, CDR1 is SEHNR and CDR2 is FQNEAQ (reference sequence). This chain's CDR3 is CASGNRRGINNEQFF. The CDR3 bases are TGTGCCAGCGGCAACCGACGGGGGATCAACAATGAGCAGTTCTTC.

This clonotype was detected only once. The V gene is TRBV12-3 or TRBV12-4, the J gene TRBJ1-2, with 10 bases identical to TRBD1. After removal of 11 bases from V and 7 bases from J, the junction contained 7 bases not matched to a gene. The CDR3 consists of 12 residues. The CDR3 DNA sequence: TGTGCCGACAGACAGGGGGCAGGTGGCTACACCTTC. Its translation: CADRQGAGGYTF.

The chain combines TRBV20-1 with TRBJ2-1, with no clear D. Germline lookup yields CDR1 DFQATT and CDR2 SNEGSKA (reference sequence). The CDR3 is made up of 14 amino acids. V was clipped by 1 base and J by 0 bases, with 7 bases between them. The CDR3 here is CSARVSRSYNEQFF. In DNA, the CDR3 is TGCAGTGCTAGAGTCAGTCGCTCCTACAATGAGCAGTTCTTC.

This clonotype was picked up a small number of times. This chain joins TRBV6-5 and TRBJ2-1; weak D call: TRBD2 (6 bases). V was cut by 0 bases and J by 13 bases, with 19 bases left in between. The CDR3 is 15 amino acids. Germline V gene lookup returns CDR1 MNHEY and CDR2 SVGAGI. CDR3 loop: CASSYSRASRETQFF. The CDR3 DNA reads as TGTGCCAGCAGTTACTCCCGGGCTAGCCGGGAGACCCAGTTCTTC.

This clonotype was seen a few times. This rearrangement joins TRBV12-3 or TRBV12-4 to TRBJ2-3; D is possibly TRBD1 or TRBD2 (5 bases each). With 2 bases removed from V and 3 bases from J, the gap between germline ends came to 9 bases. CDR3 length: 14 residues. This CDR3 is CASSLNWGTDTQYF. The CDR3 DNA reads as TGTGCCAGCAGTTTAAATTGGGGGACAGATACGCAGTATTTT.

A remark on this clonotype: One end of the junction varies from germline; a read error may be responsible. The chain joins TRBV28 to TRBJ1-6; unclear D gene. CDR3 length equals 14 residues. Per germline, CDR1 MDHEN and CDR2 SYDVKM. The CDR3 sequence: CASSLGMEHSPPHF. In DNA, the CDR3 is TGTGCCAGCAGTTTAGGGATGGAACACTCACCCCCCCACTTT.

CDR3 protein: CASSLALWETQYF. In nucleotides, the CDR3 is TGTGCCAGCAGCTTAGCGTTGTGGGAGACCCAGTACTTC. V gene TRBV7-2 combines with J gene TRBJ2-5; D remains unclear. Germline values: CDR1 SGHTA, CDR2 FQGNSA. V was trimmed by 0 bases and J by 5 bases, leaving 7 bases between them. The CDR3 consists of 13 residues.

At least ten counts were recorded for this clonotype. This sequence joins TRBV7-2 and TRBJ2-7; 11 bases are a match to TRBD2. Per germline, CDR1 SGHTA and CDR2 FQGNSA. After removal of 3 bases from V and 3 bases from J, the junction contained 7 bases not matched to a gene. There are 16 residues in the CDR3. CDR3 residues: CASSLVSGGANYEQYF. CDR3 in DNA: TGTGCCAGCAGCTTGGTTAGCGGGGGGGCAAACTACGAGCAGTACTTC.

The CDR3 protein is CASSSPRRDEQFF. For the CDR3, the DNA is TGTGCCAGCAGCTCCCCACGAAGAGATGAGCAGTTCTTC. The rearrangement joins TRBV7-8 to TRBJ2-1; no firm D call. Germline V gives CDR1 SGHVS, CDR2 FQNEAQ. This CDR3 comprises 13 residues. Trimming took off 4 bases at V and 8 bases at J, with 12 bases between the two ends.

The V gene is TRBV3-1, the J gene TRBJ2-5; maybe TRBD2 (5 bases). The germline gives CDR1 LGHDT, CDR2 YNNKEL (reference sequence). V was pared by 2 bases and J by 7 bases, with 11 bases between. CDR3 size: 13 residues. The CDR3 nucleotides are TGTGCCAGCAGCCAATACCGTCGGGGGACCCAGTACTTC. As protein: CASSQYRRGTQYF.

In this sample, this clonotype turned up many times. This chain uses TRBV4-3 with TRBJ2-7; tentatively, D is TRBD1 or TRBD2 (5 bases each). This CDR3 region has 14 residues. Trimming stripped 5 bases from V and 0 bases from J, with 11 bases between. Germline V gene data show CDR1 as LGHNA and CDR2 as YSLEER. CDR3 protein: CASSWGTASYEQYF. CDR3 nucleotide sequence: TGCGCCAGCAGCTGGGGGACGGCCTCCTACGAGCAGTACTTC.

This chain's CDR3 is CAWSVRDREKLFF. The CDR3 coding sequence is TGTGCCTGGAGTGTCCGGGACAGGGAAAAACTGTTTTTT. The chain employs TRBV30 and TRBJ1-4; 8 nucleotides line up with TRBD1. After removal of 0 bases from V and 8 bases from J, the junction contained 2 bases not matched to a gene. This CDR3 contains 13 residues. Per the germline V gene, CDR1 is GTSNPN and CDR2 is SVGIG (reference sequence).

The rearrangement uses TRBV14 and TRBJ1-4; TRBD1 is a possible D gene (5 bases). Trimming removed 3 bases from V and 0 bases from J, with 14 bases in between. CDR1 is SGHDN and CDR2 is FVKESK in the germline V gene. The CDR3 covers 17 residues. The CDR3 DNA is TGTGCCAGCAGCCAGGGGGGGACGATTACAACTAATGAAAAACTGTTTTTT. It codes for CASSQGGTITTNEKLFF.

This rearrangement joins TRBV6-5 to TRBJ2-3; D remains ambiguous. This CDR3 region has 13 residues. The V and J ends lost 4 bases and 9 bases respectively, with 14 bases between them. Germline values: CDR1 MNHEY, CDR2 SVGAGI. The CDR3 here is CASSSRKTLTQYF. The CDR3 DNA sequence: TGTGCCAGCAGTTCGAGGAAGACCTTAACGCAGTATTTT.

This clonotype appeared a few times. The chain combines TRBV2 with TRBJ1-1; D gene ambiguous. V shed 8 bases and J shed 5 bases, with 15 bases lying between them. Germline values: CDR1 SNHLY, CDR2 FYNNEI. The CDR3 is 13 amino acids. Written as DNA, the CDR3 is TGTGCCAGCGGCCGACTACGGGGTACTGAAGCTTTCTTT. The encoded protein is CASGRLRGTEAFF.